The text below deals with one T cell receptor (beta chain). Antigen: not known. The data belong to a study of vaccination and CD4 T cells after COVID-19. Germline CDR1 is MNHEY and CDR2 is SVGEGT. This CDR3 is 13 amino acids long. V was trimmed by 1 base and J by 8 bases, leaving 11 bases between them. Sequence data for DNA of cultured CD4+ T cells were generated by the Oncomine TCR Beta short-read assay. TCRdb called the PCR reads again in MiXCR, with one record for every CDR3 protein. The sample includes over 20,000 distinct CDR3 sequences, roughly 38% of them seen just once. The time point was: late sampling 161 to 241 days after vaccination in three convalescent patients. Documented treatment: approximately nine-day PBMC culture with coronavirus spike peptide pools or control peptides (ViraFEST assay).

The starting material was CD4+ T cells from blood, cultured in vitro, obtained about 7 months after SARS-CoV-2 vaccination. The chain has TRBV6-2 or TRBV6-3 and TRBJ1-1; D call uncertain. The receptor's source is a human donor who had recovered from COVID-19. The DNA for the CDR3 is TGTGCCAGCAGTTACTTGAAATCGGCCGAAGCTTTCTTT. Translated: CASSYLKSAEAFF.